One and the same sample provided the 25 T cell receptor beta chains below, sequenced in a study of shared clonotypes between healthy human individuals. TCRdb keeps only in-frame clones here, not all; method: immunoSEQ multiplex PCR. The sample lists roughly 2.5 million clones; about 92% were seen once. The sequencing input was naive CD4+ T cells sorted from blood. Noted subset: CD45RA+ positively selected. The source is a man aged 18 to 29 in good health.

The chain joins TRBV2 to TRBJ2-1; D is perhaps TRBD1 or TRBD2 (5 bases each). The CDR3 covers 12 residues. CDR1 SNHLY and CDR2 FYNNEI come from the germline V gene. The CDR3 is CVSGREYNEQFF. The CDR3 DNA is TGTGTCTCGGGCAGGGAGTACAATGAGCAGTTCTTC. Together with reference TRBV2 and TRBJ2-1, the CDR3 gives the full variable domain: EPEVTQTPSHQVTQMGQEVILRCVPISNHLYFYWYRQILGQKVEFLVSFYNNEISEKSEIFDDQFSVERPDGSNFTLKIRSTKLEDSAMYFCVSGREYNEQFFGPGTRLTVL.

This clone was seen a single time. Other nucleotide sequences from this sample produce the same CDR3. The chain carries TRBV10-3 and TRBJ1-2; weak D call: TRBD1 (5 bases). V was trimmed by 4 bases and J by 4 bases, leaving 7 bases between them. Germline CDR1 ENHRY, CDR2 SYGVKD. The CDR3 totals 12 residues. The DNA of the CDR3 is TGTGCCATCAGTGTTGACAGCTATGGCTACACCTTC. It is translated as CAISVDSYGYTF.

This chain uses TRBV4-2 with TRBJ1-1, with D possibly being TRBD1 (5 bases). The ends were cut back, 0 bases at V and 5 bases at J, with 19 bases in the middle. Per the germline V gene, CDR1 is LGHNA and CDR2 is YNFKEQ. This CDR3 contains 17 residues. The CDR3 spells CASSQEGSPGRGTEAFF. In nucleotides, the CDR3 is TGTGCCAGCAGCCAAGAGGGTTCCCCAGGGAGGGGAACTGAAGCTTTCTTT.

The J gene is TRBJ2-7, the V gene TRBV6-6; 10 bases align to TRBD1. Germline V gene sequence: CDR1 MNHNY, CDR2 SVGAGI (reference sequence). V lost 4 bases to trimming and J lost 7 bases; unmatched junction nucleotides: 1. The CDR3 length is 12 residues. CDR3 protein: CASSWDRGEQYF. For the CDR3, the DNA is TGTGCCAGCAGTTGGGACAGGGGTGAGCAGTACTTC.

The chain couples TRBV6-5 to TRBJ1-4; 8 positions match TRBD1. The CDR3 has 15 residues. The germline gives CDR1 MNHEY, CDR2 SVGAGI. J was trimmed by 5 bases and V by 6 bases; bases with no gene match: 8. The CDR3 DNA is TGTGCCAGCAGCTTTGGACAGGGAATGAATGAAAAACTGTTTTTT. It yields the protein CASSFGQGMNEKLFF.

The chain employs TRBV30 and TRBJ1-1; no definite D call. Trimming stripped 0 bases from V and 7 bases from J, with 9 bases between. This CDR3 comprises 12 residues. CDR1 and CDR2 from the germline V gene are GTSNPN and SVGIG (reference sequence). This CDR3 is CAWSVGRFEAFF. CDR3 in DNA: TGTGCCTGGAGTGTCGGGCGGTTTGAAGCTTTCTTT.

The V and J genes are TRBV4-1 and TRBJ2-3, with TRBD2 matching 11 bases. This CDR3 spans 20 amino acids. The V gene end was trimmed by 4 bases and the J gene end by 0 bases; junction bases not matched to a gene: 15. Per the germline V gene, CDR1 is MGHRA and CDR2 is YSYEKL. The CDR3 sequence is CASSLRRGTSGRASTDTQYF. CDR3 in DNA: TGCGCCAGCAGCCTCCGGCGGGGGACTAGCGGCCGTGCTAGCACAGATACGCAGTATTTT.

This rearrangement joins TRBV5-4 to TRBJ1-1; the D is unclear. With 0 bases removed from V and 2 bases from J, the gap between germline ends came to 11 bases. Germline CDR1 and CDR2: SGHNT and YYREEE (reference sequence). This CDR3 spans 15 amino acids. The CDR3 here is CASSLAGNLNTEAFF. In DNA, the CDR3 is TGTGCCAGCAGCTTGGCCGGGAACCTTAACACTGAAGCTTTCTTT.

The chain is built from TRBV7-9 and TRBJ2-7; no clear D gene. This CDR3 has 14 residues. The V end was cut by 6 bases, the J end by 4 bases, with 16 bases between. Germline CDR1 reads SEHNR; CDR2 reads FQNEAQ (reference sequence). The CDR3 here is CASSLSRVWYEQYF. Written as DNA, the CDR3 is TGTGCCAGCAGTCTATCTAGGGTCTGGTACGAGCAGTACTTC.

The rearrangement uses TRBV9 and TRBJ2-3; D is tentatively TRBD1 or TRBD2 (5 bases each). In germline, CDR1 is SGDLS, CDR2 YYNGEE. This CDR3 contains 13 residues. V shed 1 base and J shed 5 bases, with 8 bases lying between them. CDR3 in amino acids: CASSVYGGDTQYF. In nucleotides, the CDR3 is TGTGCCAGCAGCGTATATGGGGGAGATACGCAGTATTTT. Based on the CDR3 plus reference TRBV9 and TRBJ2-3, the full variable domain is DSGVTQTPKHLITATGQRVTLRCSPRSGDLSVYWYQQSLDQGLQFLIQYYNGEERAKGNILERFSAQQFPDLHSELNLSSLELGDSALYFCASSVYGGDTQYFGPGTRLTVL.

The rearrangement uses TRBV2 and TRBJ2-3; 10 bases match TRBD2. Germline CDR1 reads SNHLY; CDR2 reads FYNNEI. After removal of 3 bases from V and 1 base from J, the junction contained 4 bases not matched to a gene. This CDR3 is built from 16 residues. The CDR3 sequence: CASSEGLAIRTDTQYF. The CDR3 DNA reads TGTGCCAGCAGTGAGGGACTAGCGATACGCACAGATACGCAGTATTTT.

This chain links TRBV7-9 with TRBJ1-5; TRBD1 agrees at 7 bases. Per the germline V gene, CDR1 is SEHNR and CDR2 is FQNEAQ (reference sequence). V gave up 4 bases and J gave up 3 bases; unmatched junction bases: 3. The CDR3 consists of 14 residues. Here the CDR3 DNA reads TGTGCCAGCAGCTACGGACAGGCCAATCAGCCCCAGCATTTT. This sequence encodes CASSYGQANQPQHF. Supplemented by reference TRBV7-9 and TRBJ1-5, the full variable domain reads DTGVSQNPRHKITKRGQNVTFRCDPISEHNRLYWYRQTLGQGPEFLTYFQNEAQLEKSRLLSDRFSAERPKGSFSTLEIQRTEQGDSAMYLCASSYGQANQPQHFGDGTRLSIL.

This chain uses TRBV7-2 with TRBJ2-3, with D uncertain. With 5 bases removed from V and 1 base from J, the gap between germline ends came to 13 bases. The CDR3 is made up of 15 amino acids. The V gene's germline CDR1 is SGHTA and CDR2 FQGNSA. CDR3 sequence (DNA): TGTGCCAGCAGCCAAGGCGGTGTAGGCACAGATACGCAGTATTTT. Protein sequence: CASSQGGVGTDTQYF.

CDR3 loop: CASSFEPGLNTEAFF. In DNA form, the CDR3 reads TGCGCCAGCAGCTTTGAACCAGGGTTGAACACTGAAGCTTTCTTT. The genes are TRBV5-1 and TRBJ1-1; maybe TRBD1 (5 bases). The V end was cut by 2 bases, the J end by 0 bases, with 11 bases between. The CDR3 length is 15 residues. Germline CDR1 and CDR2: SGHRS and YFSETQ.

This clone was found once. J is TRBJ1-5 and V is TRBV7-6; TRBD1 aligns across 7 bases. Unmatched junction bases numbered 7, after V lost 1 base and J lost 4 bases. The CDR3 contains 16 residues. From germline, CDR1 is SGHVS and CDR2 FNYEAQ. The CDR3 DNA reads TGTGCCAGCAGCTTAGGCCGGTGGACAGGAAATCAGCCCCAGCATTTT. This translates into CASSLGRWTGNQPQHF.

The rearrangement joins TRBV30 to TRBJ2-4, with D hard to call. V shed 2 bases and J shed 0 bases, with 11 bases lying between them. Germline CDR1 reads GTSNPN; CDR2 reads SVGIG (reference sequence). The CDR3 is made up of 15 amino acids. CDR3 residues: CAWSNGLEAKNIQYF. DNA for the CDR3: TGTGCCTGGAGTAACGGCCTGGAAGCCAAAAACATTCAGTACTTC.

This rearrangement joins TRBV5-1 to TRBJ1-1, with 8 bases matching TRBD1. After removal of 4 bases from V and 2 bases from J, the junction contained 4 bases not matched to a gene. The germline V gene has CDR1 SGHRS and CDR2 YFSETQ. The CDR3 is 14 residues long. The CDR3 here is CASSQQGGNTEAFF. Here the CDR3 DNA reads TGCGCCAGCAGCCAACAGGGGGGAAACACTGAAGCTTTCTTT. Complete variable domain (other parts from reference TRBV5-1 and TRBJ1-1): KAGVTQTPRYLIKTRGQQVTLSCSPISGHRSVSWYQQTPGQGLQFLFEYFSETQRNKGNFPGRFSGRQFSNSRSEMNVSTLELGDSALYLCASSQQGGNTEAFFGQGTRLTVV.

V usage is TRBV7-9 and J usage is TRBJ1-2, with TRBD1 as a possible D gene (6 bases). The germline V gene has CDR1 SEHNR and CDR2 FQNEAQ (reference sequence). V dropped 0 bases and J dropped 8 bases, with 10 bases sitting between them. This CDR3 region has 13 residues. The CDR3 loop reads CASSLAGAWGYTF. The CDR3 coding sequence is TGTGCCAGCAGCTTAGCGGGGGCTTGGGGCTACACCTTC.

The chain couples TRBV30 to TRBJ2-5; D is tentatively TRBD1 or TRBD2 (5 bases each). Germline assignment: CDR1 GTSNPN and CDR2 SVGIG (reference sequence). The length of the CDR3 is 14 residues. Trimming took off 0 bases at V and 5 bases at J, with 13 bases between the two ends. For the CDR3, the DNA is TGTGCCTGGAGTGTACATGGGACGTTCGAGACCCAGTACTTC. This encodes CAWSVHGTFETQYF.

A note on this clone: In the same sample, other DNA sequences code for this CDR3. This chain connects TRBV5-1 to TRBJ2-3; 11 bases agree with TRBD2. V was clipped by 2 bases and J by 4 bases; unmatched bases: 3. Germline V gene data show CDR1 as SGHRS and CDR2 as YFSETQ. CDR3 size: 15 residues. This CDR3 is CASSLTSGSSDTQYF. CDR3 sequence (DNA): TGCGCCAGCAGCTTAACTAGCGGGAGCTCAGATACGCAGTATTTT.

The V call is TRBV7-9, the J call TRBJ2-7; perhaps TRBD1 as D (5 bases). The germline V gene has CDR1 SEHNR and CDR2 FQNEAQ (reference sequence). The CDR3 covers 15 residues. V shed 1 base and J shed 2 bases, with 12 bases lying between them. For the CDR3, the DNA is TGTGCCAGCAGCTTAGGGACACCTTTGGCCTACGAGCAGTACTTC. As protein: CASSLGTPLAYEQYF. Full variable domain (missing parts from reference TRBV7-9 and TRBJ2-7): DTGVSQNPRHKITKRGQNVTFRCDPISEHNRLYWYRQTLGQGPEFLTYFQNEAQLEKSRLLSDRFSAERPKGSFSTLEIQRTEQGDSAMYLCASSLGTPLAYEQYFGPGTRLTVT.

The chain employs TRBV11-2 and TRBJ2-5; D not certain. The V gene lost 1 base and the J gene lost 0 bases, with 12 bases spanning the gap. CDR1 SGHAT and CDR2 FQNNGV come from the germline V gene. The CDR3 spans 16 residues. The CDR3 region is CASSLGPAWYQETQYF. DNA for the CDR3: TGTGCCAGCAGCTTAGGACCTGCATGGTACCAAGAGACCCAGTACTTC. The variable domain in full, completed from reference TRBV11-2 and TRBJ2-5, reads EAGVAQSPRYKIIEKRQSVAFWCNPISGHATLYWYQQILGQGPKLLIQFQNNGVVDDSQLPKDRFSAERLKGVDSTLKIQPAKLEDSAVYLCASSLGPAWYQETQYFGPGTRLLVL.

The V call is TRBV5-1, the J call TRBJ2-2, with 8 bases fitting TRBD1. Germline lookup yields CDR1 SGHRS and CDR2 YFSETQ. V trimming: 3 bases; J trimming: 6 bases; junction bases outside the gene matches: 10. The CDR3 covers 16 residues. CDR3 coding DNA: TGCGCCAGCAGCTCCCGGACAGGGCTTGGTTCCGGGGAGCTGTTTTTT. Translated, it gives CASSSRTGLGSGELFF.

The chain recombines TRBV7-9 with TRBJ1-1; D possibly corresponds to TRBD1 (6 bases). Deletions cut 5 bases from V and 0 bases from J, with 10 bases between. There are 14 residues in the CDR3. CDR1 and CDR2 from the germline V gene are SEHNR and FQNEAQ (reference sequence). This CDR3 reads CASSHREMNTEAFF. CDR3 bases: TGTGCCAGCAGCCACAGGGAAATGAACACTGAAGCTTTCTTT.

The chain couples TRBV30 to TRBJ2-3; no reliable D call. This CDR3 has 13 amino acids. Germline-derived CDR1 and CDR2 are GTSNPN and SVGIG (reference sequence). V lost 1 base and J 4 bases, leaving 9 bases between the germline ends. The DNA for the CDR3 is TGTGCCTGGAGTGAAGGGTCTGCAGATACGCAGTATTTT. Amino acid sequence: CAWSEGSADTQYF.